This T cell receptor (beta chain) was captured by sequencing in a study of blood T cell repertoires in COVID-19. Study-wide context: The United States, Italy and Spain supplied acute and convalescent COVID-19 samples. T cells, B-cell-depleted T cells, or PBMCs provided the cDNA or gDNA that served as material.

Assay: immunoSEQ multiplex PCR; the TCRdb copy retains only in-frame clones and omits some. The sample lists hundreds of thousands of clones, 86% seen once, with approximately 6.1% in the top ten. This clone was observed a handful of times. Germline CDR1 DFQATT, CDR2 SNEGSKA (reference sequence). The length of the CDR3 is 11 residues. The sequenced sample was peripheral blood. The receptor comes from a man older than 75 with acute or convalescent COVID-19. The rearrangement joins TRBV20-1 to TRBJ1-1; D ambiguous. The CDR3 spells CRPLGSAEAFF. The DNA of the CDR3 is TGCAGGCCCCTGGGGAGTGCTGAAGCTTTCTTT.